These T cell receptor beta chains were read from a single sample in a study of blood T cell repertoires in COVID-19. Only in-frame clones appear in the TCRdb table, and some are missing; sequencing was by immunoSEQ multiplex PCR. The data show some 250,000 clones, 75% to 90% seen once. The sample comprised peripheral blood. The receptors were gathered from a woman under 40 who had recovered from COVID-19. Each CDR3 is given with its conserved first and last residue.

V: TRBV18; CDR3: CASSPPSGGNYGYTF
V: TRBV15; CDR3: CATSRDLVAGGHSGANVLTF
V: TRBV3-1/TRBV3-2; CDR3: CASSPLTGGNSPLHF
V: TRBV27; CDR3: CASIHRGPRQDFF
V: TRBV15; CDR3: CATSASGENTGELFF
V: TRBV6-6; CDR3: CASSYSDRDGEQYF
V: TRBV6-5; CDR3: CASSGTGGHQPQHF
V: TRBV5-6; CDR3: CASSWGSVGPQHF
V: TRBV7-3; CDR3: CASSPRGGAPSGELFF
V: TRBV7-3; CDR3: CASSLTGGHGNTIYF
V: TRBV12-2; CDR3: CASRLPGTETYNSPLHF
V: TRBV7-9; CDR3: CASSFKGTSVEKNIQYF
V: TRBV3-1/TRBV3-2; CDR3: CASSQTGQGEQYF
V: TRBV27; CDR3: CASSSVDRGVGNGYTF
V: TRBV7-9; CDR3: CASSLTEDYEAFF
V: TRBV6-6; CDR3: CASSYSKRGAYEQYF
V: TRBV4-1; CDR3: CASRRSGERGEAFF
V: TRBV7-2; CDR3: CASSLPWRGQGRTYNEQFF
V: TRBV15; CDR3: CATSDRRGSGANVLTF
V: TRBV13; CDR3: CASSSGTENTGELFF